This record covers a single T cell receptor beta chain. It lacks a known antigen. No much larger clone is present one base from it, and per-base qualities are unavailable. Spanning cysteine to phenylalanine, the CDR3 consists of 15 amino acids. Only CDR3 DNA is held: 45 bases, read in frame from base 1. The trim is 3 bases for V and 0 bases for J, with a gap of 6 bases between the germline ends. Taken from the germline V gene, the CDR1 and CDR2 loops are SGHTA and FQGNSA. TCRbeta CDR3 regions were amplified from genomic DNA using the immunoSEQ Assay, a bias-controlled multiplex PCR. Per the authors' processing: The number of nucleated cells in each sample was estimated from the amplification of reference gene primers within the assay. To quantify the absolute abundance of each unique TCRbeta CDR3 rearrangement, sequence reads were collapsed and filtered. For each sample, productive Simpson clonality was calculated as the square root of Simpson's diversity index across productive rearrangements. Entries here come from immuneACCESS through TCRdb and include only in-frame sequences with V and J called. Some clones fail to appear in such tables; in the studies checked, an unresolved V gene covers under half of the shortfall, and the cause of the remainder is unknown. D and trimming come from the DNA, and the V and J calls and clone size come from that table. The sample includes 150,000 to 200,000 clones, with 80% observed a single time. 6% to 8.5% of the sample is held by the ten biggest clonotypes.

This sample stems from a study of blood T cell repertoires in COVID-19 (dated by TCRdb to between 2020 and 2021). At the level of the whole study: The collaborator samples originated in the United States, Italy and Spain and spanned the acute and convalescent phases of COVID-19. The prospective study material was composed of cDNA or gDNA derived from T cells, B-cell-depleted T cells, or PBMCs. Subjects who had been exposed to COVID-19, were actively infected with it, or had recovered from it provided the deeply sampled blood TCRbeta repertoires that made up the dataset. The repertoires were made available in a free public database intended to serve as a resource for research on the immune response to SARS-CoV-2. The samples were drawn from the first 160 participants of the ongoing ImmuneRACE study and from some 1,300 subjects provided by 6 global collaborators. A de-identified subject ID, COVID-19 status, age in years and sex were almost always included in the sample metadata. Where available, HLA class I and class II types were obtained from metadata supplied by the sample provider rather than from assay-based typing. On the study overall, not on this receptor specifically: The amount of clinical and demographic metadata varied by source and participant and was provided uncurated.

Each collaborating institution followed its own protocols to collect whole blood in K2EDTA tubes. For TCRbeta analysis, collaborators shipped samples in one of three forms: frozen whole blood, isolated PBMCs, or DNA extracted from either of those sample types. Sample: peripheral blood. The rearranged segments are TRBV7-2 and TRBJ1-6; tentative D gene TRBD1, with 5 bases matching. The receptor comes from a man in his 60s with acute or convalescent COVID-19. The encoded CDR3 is CASSLGGSYNSPLHF. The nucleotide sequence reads TGTGCCAGCAGCTTGGGGGGCTCCTATAATTCACCCCTCCACTTT.